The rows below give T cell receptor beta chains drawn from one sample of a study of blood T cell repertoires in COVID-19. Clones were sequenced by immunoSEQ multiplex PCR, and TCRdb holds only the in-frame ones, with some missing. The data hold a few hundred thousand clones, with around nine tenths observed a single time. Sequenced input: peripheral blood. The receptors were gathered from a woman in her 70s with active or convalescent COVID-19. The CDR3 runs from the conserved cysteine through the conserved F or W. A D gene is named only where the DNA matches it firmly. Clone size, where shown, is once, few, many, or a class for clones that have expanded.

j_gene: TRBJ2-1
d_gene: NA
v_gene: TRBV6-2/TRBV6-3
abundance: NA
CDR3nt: TGTGCCAGCAGCCGGGCTGGCAGAGGGTCCTACAATGAGCAGTTCTTC
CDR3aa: CASSRAGRGSYNEQFF

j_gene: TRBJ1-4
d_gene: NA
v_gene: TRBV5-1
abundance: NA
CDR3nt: TGCGCCAGCAGCCCGGGGGGGCCTAATGAAAAACTGTTTTTT
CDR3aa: CASSPGGPNEKLFF

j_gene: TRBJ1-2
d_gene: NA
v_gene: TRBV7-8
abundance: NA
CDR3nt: TGTGCCAGCAGCTTAGTCCCCGGCAGCGGCGTGGTTGTCTACACCTTC
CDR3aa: CASSLVPGSGVVVYTF

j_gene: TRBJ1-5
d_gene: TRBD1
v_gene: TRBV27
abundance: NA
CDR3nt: TGTGCCAGCAGTCTAAGACAGGGAGGTCAGCCCCAGCATTTT
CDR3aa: CASSLRQGGQPQHF

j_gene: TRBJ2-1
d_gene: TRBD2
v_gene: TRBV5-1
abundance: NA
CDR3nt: TGCGCCAGCAAACTAGCGGGGGGGCTCTACAATGAGCAGTTCTTC
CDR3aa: CASKLAGGLYNEQFF

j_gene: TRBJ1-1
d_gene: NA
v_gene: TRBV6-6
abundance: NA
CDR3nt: TGTGCGGCACAGGACGACACCGTGAACACTGAAGCTTTCTTT
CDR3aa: CAAQDDTVNTEAFF

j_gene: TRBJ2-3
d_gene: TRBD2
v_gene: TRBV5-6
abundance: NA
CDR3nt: TGTGCCAGCAGCCGGCTCCTCAGCGGGGGGCCAATAGGCACAGATACGCAGTATTTT
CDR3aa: CASSRLLSGGPIGTDTQYF

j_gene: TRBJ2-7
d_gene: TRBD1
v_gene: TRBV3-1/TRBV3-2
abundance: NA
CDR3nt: TGTGCCAGCAGCCAAGACGACAGGGTTTCAGGGGAGCAGTACTTC
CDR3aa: CASSQDDRVSGEQYF

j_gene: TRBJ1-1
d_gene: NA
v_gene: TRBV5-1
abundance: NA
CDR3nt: TGCGCCAGCAGCCCCCGCGGGGGGGGGAAGAACACTGAAGCTTTCTTT
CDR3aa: CASSPRGGGKNTEAFF

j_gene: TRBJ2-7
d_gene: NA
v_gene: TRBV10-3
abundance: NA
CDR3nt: TGTGCCATCAGTGAGGGGCCCCTCGGAAGATACGAGCAGTACTTC
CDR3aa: CAISEGPLGRYEQYF

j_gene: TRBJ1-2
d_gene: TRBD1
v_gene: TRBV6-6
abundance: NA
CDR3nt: TGTGCCAGCAGTTACCGAGGACAGGGAAATGGCTACACCTTC
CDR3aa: CASSYRGQGNGYTF

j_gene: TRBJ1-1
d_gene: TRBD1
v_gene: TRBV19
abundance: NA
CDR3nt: TGTGCCAGTAGTACAGGGGGTAACGCGGTGAACACTGAAGCTTTCTTT
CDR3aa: CASSTGGNAVNTEAFF

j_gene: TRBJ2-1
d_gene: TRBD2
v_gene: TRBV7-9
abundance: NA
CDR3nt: TGTGCCAGCAGCTTAAGCGGGGGGGCGGTAGGGACCAACAATGAGCAGTTCTTC
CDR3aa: CASSLSGGAVGTNNEQFF

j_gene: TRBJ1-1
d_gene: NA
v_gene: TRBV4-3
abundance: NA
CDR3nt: TGCGCCAGCAGCCAAGATCTTGTGAACACTGAAGCTTTCTTT
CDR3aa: CASSQDLVNTEAFF

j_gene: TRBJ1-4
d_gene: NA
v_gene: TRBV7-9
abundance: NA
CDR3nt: TGTGCCAGCAGCCTATATACGGAAAAACTGTTTTTT
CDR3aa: CASSLYTEKLFF

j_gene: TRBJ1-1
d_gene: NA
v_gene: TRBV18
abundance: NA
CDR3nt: TGTGCCAGCTCACCAGACACAGGGAGTTCTACTGAAGCTTTCTTT
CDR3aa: CASSPDTGSSTEAFF

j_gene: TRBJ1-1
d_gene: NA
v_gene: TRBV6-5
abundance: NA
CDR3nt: TGTGCCAGCATGGAGCAGCCCAACACTGAAGCTTTCTTT
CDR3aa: CASMEQPNTEAFF

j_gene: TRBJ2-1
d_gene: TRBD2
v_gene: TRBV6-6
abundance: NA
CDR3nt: TGTGCCAGCAGTCCCAACCGGGGGGGGACTAGCGGGGGTTACAATGAGCAGTTCTTC
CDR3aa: CASSPNRGGTSGGYNEQFF

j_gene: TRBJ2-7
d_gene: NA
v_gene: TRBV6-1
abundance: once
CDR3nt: TGTGCCAGCAGTGAAGCCTGGCGGGACGGGCAGTACTTC
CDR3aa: CASSEAWRDGQYF

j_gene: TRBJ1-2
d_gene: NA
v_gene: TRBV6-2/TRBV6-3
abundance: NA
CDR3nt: TGTGCCAGCAGTTTCGGAACAGGGAGTGGCTACACCTTC
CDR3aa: CASSFGTGSGYTF

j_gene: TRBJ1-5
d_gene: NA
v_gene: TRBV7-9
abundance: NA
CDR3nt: TGTGCCAGCAGCTTAGGGACAAATCAGCCCCAGCATTTT
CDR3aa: CASSLGTNQPQHF

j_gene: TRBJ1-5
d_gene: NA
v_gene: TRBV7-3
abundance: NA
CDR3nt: TGTGCCAGCAGCTTAGGATTTATGGTTCGGGAAATGGGCAATCAGCCCCAGCATTTT
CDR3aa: CASSLGFMVREMGNQPQHF

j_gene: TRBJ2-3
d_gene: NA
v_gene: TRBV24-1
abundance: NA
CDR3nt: TGTGCCACCAGTCAGTCAGATACGCAGTATTTT
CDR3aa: CATSQSDTQYF

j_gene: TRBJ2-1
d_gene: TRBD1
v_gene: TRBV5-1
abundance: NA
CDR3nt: TGCGCCAGCAGCTGGACAGGGGGGTCCAACAATGAGCAGTTCTTC
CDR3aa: CASSWTGGSNNEQFF

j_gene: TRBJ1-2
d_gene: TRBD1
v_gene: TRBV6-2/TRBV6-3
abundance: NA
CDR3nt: TGTGCCAGCAGTTCACCGGGACAGGGCTATGGCTACACCTTC
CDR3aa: CASSSPGQGYGYTF

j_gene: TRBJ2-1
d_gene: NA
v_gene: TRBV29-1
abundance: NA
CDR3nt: TGCAGCGTGATGCACCCTAGCTCCTACAATGAGCAGTTCTTC
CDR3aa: CSVMHPSSYNEQFF

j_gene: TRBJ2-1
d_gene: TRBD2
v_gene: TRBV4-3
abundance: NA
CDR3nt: TGCGCCAGCAGTCCCCAGCGGGGGGGCAGGATCGATGAGCAGTTCTTC
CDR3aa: CASSPQRGGRIDEQFF

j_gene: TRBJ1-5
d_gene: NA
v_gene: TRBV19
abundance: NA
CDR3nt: TGTGCCTCTTCCTCATCAGAAGGGGTATTGGGGCAGCCCCAGCATTTT
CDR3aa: CASSSSEGVLGQPQHF

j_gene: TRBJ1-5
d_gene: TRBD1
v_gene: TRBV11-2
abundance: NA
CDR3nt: TGTGCCAGCAGCTGGACAGGGTTTGGCAATCAGCCCCAGCATTTT
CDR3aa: CASSWTGFGNQPQHF

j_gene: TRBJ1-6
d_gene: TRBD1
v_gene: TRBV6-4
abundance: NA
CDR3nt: TGTGCCAGCAGGAGGACAGGGAATAATTCACCCCTCCACTTT
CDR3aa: CASRRTGNNSPLHF

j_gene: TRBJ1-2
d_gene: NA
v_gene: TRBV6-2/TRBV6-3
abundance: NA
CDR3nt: TGTGCCAGCAGTACCACAGGGCTCGGCTACACCTTC
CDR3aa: CASSTTGLGYTF

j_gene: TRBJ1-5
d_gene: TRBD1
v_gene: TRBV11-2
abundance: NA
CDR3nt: TGTGCCAGCAGCCCAGGGGGCGGACAGCCCCAGCATTTT
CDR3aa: CASSPGGGQPQHF

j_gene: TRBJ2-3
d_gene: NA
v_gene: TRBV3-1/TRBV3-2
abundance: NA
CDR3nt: TGTGCCAGCAGCCAAGCTACGCTCAACGCCGGGTCAGATACGCAGTATTTT
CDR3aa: CASSQATLNAGSDTQYF

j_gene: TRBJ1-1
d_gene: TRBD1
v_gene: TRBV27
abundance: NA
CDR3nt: TGTGCCAGCAGTTTCGGAATAGGACAGGGTAGAGCTTTCTTT
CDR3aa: CASSFGIGQGRAFF

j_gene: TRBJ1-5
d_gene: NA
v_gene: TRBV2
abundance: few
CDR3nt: TGTGCCAGCAGTGACCCCGACAGACCACCTTATAGCAATCAGCCCCAGCATTTT
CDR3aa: CASSDPDRPPYSNQPQHF

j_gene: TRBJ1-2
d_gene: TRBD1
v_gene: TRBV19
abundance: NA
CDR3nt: TGTGCCAGTAGTAGGGGGACAGCCGGGAACTATGGCTACACCTTC
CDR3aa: CASSRGTAGNYGYTF

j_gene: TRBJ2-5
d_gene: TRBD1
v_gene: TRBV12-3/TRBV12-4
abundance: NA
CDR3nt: TGTGCCAGCAGCTCGGACAGGAAAGAGACCCAGTACTTC
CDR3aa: CASSSDRKETQYF

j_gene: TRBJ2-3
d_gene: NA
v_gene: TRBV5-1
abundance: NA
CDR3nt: TGCGCCAGCAGCGATTCGGGGACTTTTACGCAGTATTTT
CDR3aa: CASSDSGTFTQYF

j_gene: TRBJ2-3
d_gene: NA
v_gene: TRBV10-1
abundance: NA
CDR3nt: TGCGCCAGCAGTGAGGCAGATCGAAATACGCAGTATTTT
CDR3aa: CASSEADRNTQYF

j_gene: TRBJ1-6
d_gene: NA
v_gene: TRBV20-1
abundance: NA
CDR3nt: TGCAGTGCTAGTGGGCAGGGGAATTCACCCCTCCACTTT
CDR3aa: CSASGQGNSPLHF

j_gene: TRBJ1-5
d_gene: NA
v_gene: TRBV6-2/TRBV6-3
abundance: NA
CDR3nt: TGTGCCAGCAGTTACTCCCAGGGGACCAATCAGCCCCAGCATTTT
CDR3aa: CASSYSQGTNQPQHF

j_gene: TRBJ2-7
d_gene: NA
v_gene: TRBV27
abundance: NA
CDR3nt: TGTGCCAGCAGTTTAGAGGCGGGGGCGAATCCCTACGAGCAGTACTTC
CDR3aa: CASSLEAGANPYEQYF